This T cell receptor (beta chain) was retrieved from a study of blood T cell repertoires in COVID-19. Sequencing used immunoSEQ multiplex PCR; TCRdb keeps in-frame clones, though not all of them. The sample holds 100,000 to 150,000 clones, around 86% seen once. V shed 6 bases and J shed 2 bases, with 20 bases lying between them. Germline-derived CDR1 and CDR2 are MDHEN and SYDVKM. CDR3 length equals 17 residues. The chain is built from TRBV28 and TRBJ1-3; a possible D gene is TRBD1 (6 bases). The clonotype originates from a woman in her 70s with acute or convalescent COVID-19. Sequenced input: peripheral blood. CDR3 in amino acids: CASSRMGGLLAGNTIYF. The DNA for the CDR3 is TGTGCCAGCAGCAGAATGGGGGGGCTTTTGGCTGGAAACACCATATATTTT.